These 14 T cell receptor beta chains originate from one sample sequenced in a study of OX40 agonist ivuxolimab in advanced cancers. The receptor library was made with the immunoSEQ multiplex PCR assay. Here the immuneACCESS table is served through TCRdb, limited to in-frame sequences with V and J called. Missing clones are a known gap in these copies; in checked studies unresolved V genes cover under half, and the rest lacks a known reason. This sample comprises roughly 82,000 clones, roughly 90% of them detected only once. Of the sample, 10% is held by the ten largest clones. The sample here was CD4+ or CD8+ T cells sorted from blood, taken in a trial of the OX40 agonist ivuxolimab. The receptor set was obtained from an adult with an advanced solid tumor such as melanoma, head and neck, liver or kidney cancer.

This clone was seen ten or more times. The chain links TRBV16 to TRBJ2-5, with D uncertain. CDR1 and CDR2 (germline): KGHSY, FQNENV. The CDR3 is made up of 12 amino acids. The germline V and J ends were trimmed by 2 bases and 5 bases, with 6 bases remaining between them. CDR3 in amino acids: CASSQARETQYF. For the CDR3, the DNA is TGTGCCAGCAGCCAAGCGAGGGAGACCCAGTACTTC.

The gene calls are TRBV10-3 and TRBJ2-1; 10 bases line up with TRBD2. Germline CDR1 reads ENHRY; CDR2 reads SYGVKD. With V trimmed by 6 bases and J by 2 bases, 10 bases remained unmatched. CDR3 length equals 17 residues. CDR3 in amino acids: CAIREAGGKGPYNEQFF. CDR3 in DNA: TGTGCCATCAGGGAAGCGGGGGGGAAAGGGCCCTACAATGAGCAGTTCTTC.

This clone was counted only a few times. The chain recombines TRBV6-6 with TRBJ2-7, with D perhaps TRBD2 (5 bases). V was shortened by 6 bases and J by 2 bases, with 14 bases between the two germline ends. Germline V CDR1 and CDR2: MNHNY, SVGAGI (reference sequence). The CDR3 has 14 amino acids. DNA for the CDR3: TGTGCCAGCAGGGTAGCACTAGGGACCTACGAGCAGTACTTC. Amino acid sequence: CASRVALGTYEQYF.

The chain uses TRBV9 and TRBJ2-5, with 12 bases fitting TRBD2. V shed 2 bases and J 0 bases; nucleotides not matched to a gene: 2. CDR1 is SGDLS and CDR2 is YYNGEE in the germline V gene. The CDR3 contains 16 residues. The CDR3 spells CASSVGTSGHQETQYF. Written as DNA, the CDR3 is TGTGCCAGCAGCGTTGGGACTAGCGGGCACCAAGAGACCCAGTACTTC.

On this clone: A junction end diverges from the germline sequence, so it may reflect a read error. This CDR3 is CSASMGDAQYF. The CDR3, as DNA: TGCAGTGCTAGTATGGGAGATGCGCAGTATTTT. The chain uses TRBV20-1 and TRBJ2-3, with D perhaps matching TRBD2 (5 bases). This CDR3 is 11 amino acids long. Per germline, CDR1 DFQATT and CDR2 SNEGSKA (reference sequence).

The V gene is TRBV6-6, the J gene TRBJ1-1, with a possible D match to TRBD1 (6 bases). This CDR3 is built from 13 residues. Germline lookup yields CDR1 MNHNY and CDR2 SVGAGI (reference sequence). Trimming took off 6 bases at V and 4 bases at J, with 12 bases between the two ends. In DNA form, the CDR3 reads TGTGCCAGCAGCCGGGGGCAGGGCACTGAAGCTTTCTTT. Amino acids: CASSRGQGTEAFF.

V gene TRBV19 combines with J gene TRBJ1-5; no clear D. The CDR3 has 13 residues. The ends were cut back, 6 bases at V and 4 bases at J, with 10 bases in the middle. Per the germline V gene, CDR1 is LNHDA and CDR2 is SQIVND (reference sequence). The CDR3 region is CASSLRINQPQHF. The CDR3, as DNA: TGTGCCAGTAGCCTCCGCATTAATCAGCCCCAGCATTTT.

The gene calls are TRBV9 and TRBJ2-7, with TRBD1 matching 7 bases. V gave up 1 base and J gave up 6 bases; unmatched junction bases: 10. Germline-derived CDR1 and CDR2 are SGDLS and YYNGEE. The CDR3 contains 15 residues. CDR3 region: CASSVLDGQAGEQYF. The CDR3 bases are TGTGCCAGCAGCGTACTCGATGGACAGGCGGGCGAGCAGTACTTC.

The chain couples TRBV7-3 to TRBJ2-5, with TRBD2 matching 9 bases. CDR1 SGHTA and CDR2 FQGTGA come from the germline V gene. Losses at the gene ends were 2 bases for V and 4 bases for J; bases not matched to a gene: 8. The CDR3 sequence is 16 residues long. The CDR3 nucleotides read TGTGCCAGCAGCTTAGCTGGCGGGAGGGCCCGAGAGACCCAGTACTTC. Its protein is CASSLAGGRARETQYF.

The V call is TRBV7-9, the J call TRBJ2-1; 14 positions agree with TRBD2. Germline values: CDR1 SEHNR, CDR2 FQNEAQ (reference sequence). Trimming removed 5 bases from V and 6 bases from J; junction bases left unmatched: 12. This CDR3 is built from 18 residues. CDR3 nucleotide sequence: TGTGCCAGCAGCCACAAACGGACTAGCGGGAGGCCTTTCAATGAGCAGTTCTTC. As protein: CASSHKRTSGRPFNEQFF.

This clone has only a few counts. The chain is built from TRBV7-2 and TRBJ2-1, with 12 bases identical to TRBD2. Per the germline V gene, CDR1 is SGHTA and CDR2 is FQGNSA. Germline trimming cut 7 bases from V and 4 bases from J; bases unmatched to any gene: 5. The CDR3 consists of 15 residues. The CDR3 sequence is CASNQLAGGYNEQFF. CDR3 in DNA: TGTGCCAGCAACCAGCTAGCGGGAGGGTACAATGAGCAGTTCTTC.

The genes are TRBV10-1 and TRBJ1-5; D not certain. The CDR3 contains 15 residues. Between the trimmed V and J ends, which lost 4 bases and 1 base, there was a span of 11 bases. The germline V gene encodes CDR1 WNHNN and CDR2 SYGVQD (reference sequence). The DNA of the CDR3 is TGCGCCAGCAGTGTCAGGTGGTGGAGCAATCAGCCCCAGCATTTT. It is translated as CASSVRWWSNQPQHF.

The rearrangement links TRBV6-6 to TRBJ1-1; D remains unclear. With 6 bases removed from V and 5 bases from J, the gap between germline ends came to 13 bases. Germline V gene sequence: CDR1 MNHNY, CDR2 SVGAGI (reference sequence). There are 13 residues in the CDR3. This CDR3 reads CASSPGFVTEAFF. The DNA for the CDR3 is TGTGCCAGCAGCCCGGGGTTTGTGACTGAAGCTTTCTTT.

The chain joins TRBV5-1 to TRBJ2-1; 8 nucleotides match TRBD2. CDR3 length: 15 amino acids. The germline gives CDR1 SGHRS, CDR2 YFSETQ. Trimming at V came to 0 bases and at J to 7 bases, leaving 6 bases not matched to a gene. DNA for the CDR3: TGCGCCAGCAGCTTGGAGGGACTAGGTGGTAATGAGCAGTTCTTC. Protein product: CASSLEGLGGNEQFF.